One and the same sample provided the 28 T cell receptor beta chains below, sequenced in a study of T cell repertoires in cytomegalovirus infection. These TCRs' antigens remain unknown. TCRdb used MiXCR to reprocess the reads, holding one entry per CDR3 protein. The sample yields under 850,000 distinct CDR3 sequences, around a third seen once. The sample consisted of cultured PBMCs, taken from culture after CMV antigen stimulation. These receptor sequences come from a human donor in good health (CMV status not recorded). Some clones in this sample may be carry-over from other donors' samples.

This clonotype was seen a single time. This sequence joins TRBV28 and TRBJ1-2; D gene uncertain. This CDR3 is 17 amino acids long. The V end lost 1 base, the J end lost 0 bases, and 15 bases lay between the germline ends. CDR1 is MDHEN, CDR2 SYDVKM, per germline. The CDR3 sequence is CASSLFRRTKTNYGYTF. Written as DNA, the CDR3 is TGTGCCAGCAGTTTATTCAGGAGAACAAAGACTAACTATGGCTACACCTTC.

This chain uses TRBV7-6 with TRBJ2-7; no clear D gene. V lost 1 base and J lost 2, with 12 bases in between. The CDR3 covers 15 residues. CDR1 is SGHVS and CDR2 is FNYEAQ in the germline V gene. CDR3 DNA sequence: TGTGCCAGCAGCTTAGACTTAGGACGGACCTACGAGCAGTACTTC. It is translated as CASSLDLGRTYEQYF.

On this clonotype itself: Its ends do not fully match the called genes, so a read error is possible. The chain combines TRBV7-6 with TRBJ2-2; 7 nucleotides align to TRBD2. Per germline, CDR1 SGHVS and CDR2 FNYEAQ. This CDR3 is 15 amino acids long. The CDR3 here is CVSRGRASEPGELFF. The CDR3 coding sequence is TGTGTCAGCCGAGGGAGGGCCTCGGAGCCCGGGGAGCTGTTTTTT.

The sample holds a few counts of this clonotype. The chain links TRBV20-1 to TRBJ1-4; D is undetermined. Trimming cost V 5 bases and J 5 bases, with 3 bases left between them. CDR3 length: 10 residues. Germline V CDR1 and CDR2: DFQATT, SNEGSKA (reference sequence). The CDR3 nucleotides read TGCAGTGCTGAGAATGAAAAACTGTTTTTT. It is translated as CSAENEKLFF.

The rearrangement uses TRBV7-2 and TRBJ2-3; TRBD1 agrees at 8 bases. Germline V lookup: CDR1 SGHTA, CDR2 FQGNSA. V was clipped by 1 base and J by 6 bases; unmatched bases: 15. The CDR3 loop spans 18 amino acids. The CDR3 coding sequence is TGTGCCAGCAGCTTAGGTTCCTTTTGGCAGGGGGCTTGGGATACGCAGTATTTT. This gives the protein CASSLGSFWQGAWDTQYF.

The gene calls are TRBV29-1 and TRBJ2-7; possible D gene TRBD1, 5 bases. The CDR3 length is 13 residues. V was clipped by 7 bases and J by 3 bases, with 16 bases between them. Germline V CDR1 and CDR2: SQVTM, ANQGSEA. CDR3 in amino acids: CSAMDGQRYEQYF. The CDR3 DNA sequence: TGCAGCGCCATGGACGGACAACGCTACGAGCAGTACTTC.

This clonotype has just a few counts. This rearrangement joins TRBV6-6 to TRBJ2-1; D is undetermined. This CDR3 contains 15 residues. Germline-derived CDR1 and CDR2 are MNHNY and SVGAGI (reference sequence). Trimming removed 5 bases at V and 2 bases at J, with 13 bases between. In DNA form, the CDR3 reads TGTGCCAGCAGTCTCCGGCGCAGCGCCTACAATGAGCAGTTCTTC. Its translation: CASSLRRSAYNEQFF.

The gene calls are TRBV6-1 and TRBJ1-6; D is unclear. V was pared by 2 bases and J by 9 bases, with 11 bases between. This CDR3 has 14 amino acids. Germline V gene sequence: CDR1 MNHNS, CDR2 SASEGT. DNA of the CDR3: TGTGCCAGCAGTGAATCCCCATTAAGTTCACCCCTCCACTTT. It codes for CASSESPLSSPLHF.

V gene TRBV6-6 combines with J gene TRBJ2-7; D is ambiguous. The CDR3 is 15 residues long. Germline CDR1 is MNHNY and CDR2 is SVGAGI (reference sequence). V was trimmed by 0 bases and J by 6 bases, leaving 15 bases between them. The CDR3 protein is CASSYSRSRSSEQYF. The CDR3 DNA is TGTGCCAGCAGTTACTCGAGGAGTCGGTCTTCCGAGCAGTACTTC.

This clonotype was detected only a few times. This rearrangement joins TRBV6-6 to TRBJ2-7; D perhaps matches TRBD1 (6 bases). Trimming pared 7 bases from V and 9 bases from J, leaving 28 bases between. There are 16 residues in the CDR3. Germline V gene sequence: CDR1 MNHNY, CDR2 SVGAGI (reference sequence). The CDR3 here is CASTDPGTLQPILQYF. In DNA form, the CDR3 reads TGTGCCAGCACTGACCCCGGGACACTCCAGCCCATACTGCAGTACTTC.

This clonotype appeared a few times. The chain links TRBV7-9 to TRBJ2-2; weak D call: TRBD2 (6 bases). The CDR3 length is 14 residues. V was trimmed by 7 bases and J by 10 bases, leaving 19 bases between them. CDR1 is SEHNR, CDR2 FQNEAQ, per germline (reference sequence). The CDR3 spells CASNPYRAGTELFF. Written as DNA, the CDR3 is TGTGCCAGCAACCCCTACCGGGCGGGAACGGAGCTGTTTTTT.

The chain carries TRBV5-1 and TRBJ1-1, with D hard to call. CDR1 is SGHRS and CDR2 is YFSETQ in the germline V gene. The CDR3 length is 15 residues. With 5 bases removed from V and 1 base from J, the gap between germline ends came to 15 bases. DNA of the CDR3: TGCGCCAGCAGTCTGTTAGGGCATAGGAACACTGAAGCTTTCTTT. Translation: CASSLLGHRNTEAFF.

CDR3 nucleotides: TGCGCCAGCAGCTTGGCGGGGGCTAGCGGTAACAATGAGCAGTTCTTC. This translates into CASSLAGASGNNEQFF. The chain employs TRBV5-1 and TRBJ2-1; D perhaps matches TRBD2 (7 bases). This CDR3 is 16 amino acids long. The germline V gene encodes CDR1 SGHRS and CDR2 YFSETQ. V was clipped by 0 bases and J by 5 bases, with 15 bases between them. The complete variable domain, with remaining parts taken from reference TRBV5-1 and TRBJ2-1, reads KAGVTQTPRYLIKTRGQQVTLSCSPISGHRSVSWYQQTPGQGLQFLFEYFSETQRNKGNFPGRFSGRQFSNSRSEMNVSTLELGDSALYLCASSLAGASGNNEQFFGPGTRLTVL.

The sample holds a few counts of this clonotype. V gene TRBV5-5 combines with J gene TRBJ2-7; the D gene is possibly TRBD2 (6 bases). Germline lookup yields CDR1 SGHKS and CDR2 YYEKEE (reference sequence). This CDR3 region has 15 residues. With 3 bases removed from V and 0 bases from J, the gap between germline ends came to 13 bases. The CDR3 sequence: CASSSGTDPSYEQYF. In DNA, the CDR3 is TGTGCCAGCAGCTCCGGGACTGACCCCTCCTACGAGCAGTACTTC.

The rearrangement joins TRBV28 to TRBJ2-7, with 7 bases lining up with TRBD2. V shed 7 bases, J shed 4 bases, and the junction held 4 bases outside the gene matches. CDR3 length equals 12 residues. Germline CDR1 reads MDHEN; CDR2 reads SYDVKM. CDR3 in DNA: TGTGCCAGCATATGGGGGGGATACGAGCAGTACTTC. Its protein product is CASIWGGYEQYF.

This clonotype was seen repeatedly, ten times or more. The CDR3 loop is CASSLAGLQGEQYF. Written as DNA, the CDR3 is TGTGCCAGCAGCCTCGCCGGCCTACAGGGCGAGCAGTACTTC. The chain carries TRBV7-2 and TRBJ2-7; maybe TRBD1 (6 bases). The V gene lost 5 bases and the J gene lost 6 bases, with 17 bases spanning the gap. CDR3 size: 14 residues. Germline CDR1 is SGHTA and CDR2 is FQGNSA.

This clonotype was detected ten times or more. The rearrangement uses TRBV6-5 and TRBJ2-1; TRBD2 agrees at 9 bases. Germline trimming cut 0 bases from V and 8 bases from J; bases unmatched to any gene: 11. Germline values: CDR1 MNHEY, CDR2 SVGAGI. The CDR3 runs to 17 residues. The CDR3 is CASSYSWRGGTFDEQFF. CDR3 coding DNA: TGTGCCAGCAGTTACTCCTGGCGGGGGGGCACCTTCGATGAGCAGTTCTTC.

This clonotype came up a few times. The chain joins TRBV27 to TRBJ1-1; D remains ambiguous. The CDR3 is 13 residues long. CDR1 is MNHEY and CDR2 is SMNVEV in the germline V gene (reference sequence). Trimming removed 5 bases at V and 6 bases at J, with 13 bases between. CDR3 sequence: CASSGIWVAEAFF. CDR3 DNA: TGTGCCAGCAGTGGGATTTGGGTGGCTGAAGCTTTCTTT.

The chain uses TRBV6-8 and TRBJ2-3, with a weak D call TRBD2 (5 bases). V was trimmed by 2 bases and J by 2 bases, leaving 8 bases between them. The CDR3 extends over 14 amino acids. CDR1 MNHGY and CDR2 SAAAGT come from the germline V gene. Here the CDR3 DNA reads TGTGCCAGCAGTTACCAGCGGAACACAGATACGCAGTATTTT. It translates to CASSYQRNTDTQYF.

This clonotype was observed a handful of times. The chain is built from TRBV5-6 and TRBJ1-1, with unresolved D. Germline V gene sequence: CDR1 SGHDT, CDR2 YYEEEE. The CDR3 is made up of 11 amino acids. Trimming removed 4 bases at V and 5 bases at J, with 6 bases between. The CDR3 nucleotides are TGTGCCAGCAGCGATAAGACTGAAGCTTTCTTT. This gives the protein CASSDKTEAFF.

This clonotype was seen just once. The J gene is TRBJ2-1, the V gene TRBV11-2, with D tentatively TRBD2 (5 bases). V lost 3 bases, J lost 11 bases, and 14 bases lay in between. This CDR3 has 13 amino acids. Germline loops: CDR1 SGHAT, CDR2 FQNNGV. The CDR3 loop reads CASSLFGRTQQFF. CDR3 nucleotide sequence: TGTGCCAGCAGCTTGTTCGGTCGGACTCAGCAGTTCTTC.

Many counts were recorded for this clonotype. For the CDR3, the DNA is TGTGCCAGCAGCTTTGGACTAGCCCTATTCTACGAGCAGTACTTC. Translating gives CASSFGLALFYEQYF. The chain combines TRBV7-2 with TRBJ2-7, with 8 bases identical to TRBD2. The J segment lost 3 bases and the V segment lost 3 bases, leaving 7 bases of the junction unmatched. The CDR3 is 15 residues long. Germline V lookup: CDR1 SGHTA, CDR2 FQGNSA.

This chain joins TRBV2 and TRBJ2-1; 10 bases are shared with TRBD2. Per germline, CDR1 SNHLY and CDR2 FYNNEI. Unmatched junction bases numbered 9, after V lost 6 bases and J lost 7 bases. The CDR3 totals 15 residues. This CDR3 reads CASRKSGGAFNEQFF. CDR3 nucleotide sequence: TGTGCCAGCAGGAAGAGCGGGGGGGCATTTAATGAGCAGTTCTTC.

The sample holds a few counts of this clonotype. The rearrangement joins TRBV3-1 to TRBJ1-1; TRBD1 might be the D (6 bases). Trimming left V 2 bases short and J 5 bases short, with 15 bases between. The CDR3 spans 15 residues. The germline CDR1 and CDR2 sequences are LGHDT and YNNKEL (reference sequence). CDR3 in amino acids: CASSQRGAARTEAFF. CDR3 DNA: TGTGCCAGCAGCCAAAGGGGGGCGGCTAGAACTGAAGCTTTCTTT.

The chain is built from TRBV4-1 and TRBJ1-1; no clear D. CDR3 size: 14 residues. Trimming took 0 bases from V and 2 from J, leaving 7 bases between them. The germline CDR1 and CDR2 sequences are MGHRA and YSYEKL. The CDR3 sequence: CASSQDRSNTEAFF. In DNA, the CDR3 is TGCGCCAGCAGCCAAGATCGGTCCAACACTGAAGCTTTCTTT.

V and J are TRBV27 and TRBJ1-4, with D unclear. CDR1 is MNHEY and CDR2 is SMNVEV in the germline V gene (reference sequence). The CDR3 extends over 15 amino acids. The ends were cut back, 0 bases at V and 5 bases at J, with 10 bases in the middle. CDR3 residues: CASSLSLLGNEKLFF. The CDR3 nucleotides read TGTGCCAGCAGTTTATCGTTACTGGGGAATGAAAAACTGTTTTTT.

The table lists this clonotype with a few counts. This chain connects TRBV20-1 to TRBJ1-2; tentative D call: TRBD1 (6 bases). The germline CDR1 and CDR2 sequences are DFQATT and SNEGSKA (reference sequence). The CDR3 runs to 14 residues. Trimming removed 3 bases from V and 4 bases from J, with 15 bases in between. The CDR3 is CSASDLGDTYGYTF. In nucleotides, the CDR3 is TGCAGTGCTAGTGACCTGGGGGACACCTATGGCTACACCTTC.

This clonotype was found a few times. The chain uses TRBV7-9 and TRBJ1-4, with D unresolved. The germline CDR1 and CDR2 sequences are SEHNR and FQNEAQ (reference sequence). Trimming cost V 4 bases and J 5 bases, with 14 bases left between them. CDR3 size: 15 residues. The CDR3 is CASSSARGSNEKLFF. The CDR3 coding sequence is TGTGCCAGCAGCTCCGCCCGAGGGTCGAATGAAAAACTGTTTTTT.